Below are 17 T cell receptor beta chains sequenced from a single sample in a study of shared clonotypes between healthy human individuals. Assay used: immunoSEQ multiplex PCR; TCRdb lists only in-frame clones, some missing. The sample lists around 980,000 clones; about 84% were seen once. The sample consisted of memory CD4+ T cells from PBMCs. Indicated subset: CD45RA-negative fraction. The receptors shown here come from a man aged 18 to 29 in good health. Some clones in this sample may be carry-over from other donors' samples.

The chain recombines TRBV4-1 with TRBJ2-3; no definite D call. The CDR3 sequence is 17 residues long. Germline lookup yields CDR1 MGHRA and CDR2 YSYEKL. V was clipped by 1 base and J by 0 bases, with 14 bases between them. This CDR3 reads CASSQVRAGASTDTQYF. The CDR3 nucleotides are TGCGCCAGCAGCCAAGTAAGAGCCGGAGCTAGCACAGATACGCAGTATTTT.

CDR3 coding DNA: TGTGCCAGTAGTATAGGGGCGTCATTCTACACTGAAGCTTTCTTT. Translated, it gives CASSIGASFYTEAFF. The chain uses TRBV19 and TRBJ1-1; D remains ambiguous. V dropped 1 base and J dropped 3 bases, with 12 bases sitting between them. There are 15 residues in the CDR3. Germline V gene sequence: CDR1 LNHDA, CDR2 SQIVND (reference sequence). Based on the CDR3 plus reference TRBV19 and TRBJ1-1, the full variable domain is DGGITQSPKYLFRKEGQNVTLSCEQNLNHDAMYWYRQDPGQGLRLIYYSQIVNDFQKGDIAEGYSVSREKKESFPLTVTSAQKNPTAFYLCASSIGASFYTEAFFGQGTRLTVV.

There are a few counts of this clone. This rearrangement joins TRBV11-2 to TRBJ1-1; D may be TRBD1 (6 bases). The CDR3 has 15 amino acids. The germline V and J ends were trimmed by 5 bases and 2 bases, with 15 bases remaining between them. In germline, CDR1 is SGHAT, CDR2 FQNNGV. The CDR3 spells CASSLTPGTNTEAFF. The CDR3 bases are TGTGCCAGCAGCCTCACACCCGGGACAAACACTGAAGCTTTCTTT. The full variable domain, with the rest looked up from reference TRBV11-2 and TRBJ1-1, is EAGVAQSPRYKIIEKRQSVAFWCNPISGHATLYWYQQILGQGPKLLIQFQNNGVVDDSQLPKDRFSAERLKGVDSTLKIQPAKLEDSAVYLCASSLTPGTNTEAFFGQGTRLTVV.

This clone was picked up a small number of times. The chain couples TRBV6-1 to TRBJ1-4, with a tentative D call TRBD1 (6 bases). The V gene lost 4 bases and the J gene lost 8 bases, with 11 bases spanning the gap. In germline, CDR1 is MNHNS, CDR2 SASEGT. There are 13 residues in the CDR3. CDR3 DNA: TGTGCCAGCAGTGTTCAGGGGAACGAAAAACTGTTTTTT. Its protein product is CASSVQGNEKLFF.

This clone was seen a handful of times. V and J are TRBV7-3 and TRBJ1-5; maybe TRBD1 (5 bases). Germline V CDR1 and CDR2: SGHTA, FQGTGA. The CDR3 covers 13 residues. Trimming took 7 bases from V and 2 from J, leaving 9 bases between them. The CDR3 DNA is TGTGCCAGCATGCGGGGCGGCAATCAGCCCCAGCATTTT. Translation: CASMRGGNQPQHF. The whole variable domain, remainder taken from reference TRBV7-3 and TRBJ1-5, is GAGVSQTPSNKVTEKGKYVELRCDPISGHTALYWYRQSLGQGPEFLIYFQGTGAADDSGLPNDRFFAVRPEGSVSTLKIQRTERGDSAVYLCASMRGGNQPQHFGDGTRLSIL.

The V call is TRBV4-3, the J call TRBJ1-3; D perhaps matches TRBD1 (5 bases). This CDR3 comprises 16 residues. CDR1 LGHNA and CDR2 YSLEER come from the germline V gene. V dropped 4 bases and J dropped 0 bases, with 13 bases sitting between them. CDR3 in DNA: TGCGCCAGCAGCCCACAGGTGGACAACTCTGGAAACACCATATATTTT. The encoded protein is CASSPQVDNSGNTIYF.

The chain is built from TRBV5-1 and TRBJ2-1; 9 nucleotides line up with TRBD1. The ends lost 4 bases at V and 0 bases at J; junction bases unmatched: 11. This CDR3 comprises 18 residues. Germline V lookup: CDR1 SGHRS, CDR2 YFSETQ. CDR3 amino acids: CASSTTGGLSSSYNEQFF. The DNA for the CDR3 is TGCGCCAGCAGCACGACAGGGGGTCTAAGCAGCTCCTACAATGAGCAGTTCTTC.

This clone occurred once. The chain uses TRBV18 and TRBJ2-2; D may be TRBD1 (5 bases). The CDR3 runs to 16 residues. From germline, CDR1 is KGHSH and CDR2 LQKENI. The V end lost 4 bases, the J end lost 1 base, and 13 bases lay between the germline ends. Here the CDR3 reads CASSRQGPKNTGELFF. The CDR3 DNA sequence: TGTGCCAGCTCACGCCAGGGCCCGAAGAACACCGGGGAGCTGTTTTTT.

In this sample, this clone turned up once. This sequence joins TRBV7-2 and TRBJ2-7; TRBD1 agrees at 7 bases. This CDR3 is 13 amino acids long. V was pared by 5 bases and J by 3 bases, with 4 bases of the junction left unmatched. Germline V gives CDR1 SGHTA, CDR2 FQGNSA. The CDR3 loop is CASSPRQGYEQYF. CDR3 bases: TGTGCCAGCAGCCCCCGACAGGGCTACGAGCAGTACTTC.

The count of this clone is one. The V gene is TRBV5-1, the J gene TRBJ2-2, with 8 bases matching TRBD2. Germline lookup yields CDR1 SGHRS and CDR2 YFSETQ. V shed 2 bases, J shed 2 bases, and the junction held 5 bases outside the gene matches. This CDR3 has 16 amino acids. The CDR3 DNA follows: TGCGCCAGCAGCTTACAGCGGGGGTTTAACACCGGGGAGCTGTTTTTT. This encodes CASSLQRGFNTGELFF.

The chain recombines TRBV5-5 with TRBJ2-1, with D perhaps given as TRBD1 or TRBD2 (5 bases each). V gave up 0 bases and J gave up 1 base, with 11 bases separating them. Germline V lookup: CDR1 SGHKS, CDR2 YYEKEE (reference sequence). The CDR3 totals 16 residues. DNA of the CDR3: TGTGCCAGCAGCTTGGTTGGGGGAGTTTCCTACAATGAGCAGTTCTTC. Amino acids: CASSLVGGVSYNEQFF.

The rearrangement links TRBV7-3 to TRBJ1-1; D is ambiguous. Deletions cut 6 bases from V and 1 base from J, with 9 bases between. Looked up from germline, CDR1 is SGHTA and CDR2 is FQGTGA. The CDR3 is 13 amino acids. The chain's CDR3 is CASSRRGNTEAFF. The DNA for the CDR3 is TGTGCCAGCAGTCGACGGGGGAACACTGAAGCTTTCTTT.

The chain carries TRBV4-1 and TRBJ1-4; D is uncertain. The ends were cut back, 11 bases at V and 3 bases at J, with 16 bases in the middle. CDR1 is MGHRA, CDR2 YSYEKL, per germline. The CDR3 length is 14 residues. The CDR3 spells CASAPRGSNEKLFF. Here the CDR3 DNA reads TGCGCCTCGGCCCCTCGAGGGTCTAATGAAAAACTGTTTTTT.

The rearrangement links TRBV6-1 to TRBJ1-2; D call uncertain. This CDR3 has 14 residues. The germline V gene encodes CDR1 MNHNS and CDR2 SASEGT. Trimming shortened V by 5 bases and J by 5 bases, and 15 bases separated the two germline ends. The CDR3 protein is CASSYHFGLYGYTF. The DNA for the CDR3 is TGTGCCAGCAGTTATCATTTCGGGCTTTATGGCTACACCTTC.

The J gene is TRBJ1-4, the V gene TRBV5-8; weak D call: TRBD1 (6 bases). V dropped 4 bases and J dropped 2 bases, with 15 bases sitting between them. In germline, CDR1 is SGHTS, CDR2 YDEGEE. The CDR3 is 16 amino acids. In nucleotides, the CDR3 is TGTGCCAGCAGCCCTGGACAGTCTCCGACTAATGAAAAACTGTTTTTT. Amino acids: CASSPGQSPTNEKLFF.

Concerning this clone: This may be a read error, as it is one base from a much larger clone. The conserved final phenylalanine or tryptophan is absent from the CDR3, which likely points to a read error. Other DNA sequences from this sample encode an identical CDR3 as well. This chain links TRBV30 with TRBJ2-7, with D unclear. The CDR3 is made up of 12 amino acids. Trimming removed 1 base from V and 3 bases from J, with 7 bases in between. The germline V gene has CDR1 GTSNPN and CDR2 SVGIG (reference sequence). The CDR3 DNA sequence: TGTGCCTGGAGTGCCCCGAGCTACGAGCAGTACCTC. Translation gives CAWSAPSYEQYL.

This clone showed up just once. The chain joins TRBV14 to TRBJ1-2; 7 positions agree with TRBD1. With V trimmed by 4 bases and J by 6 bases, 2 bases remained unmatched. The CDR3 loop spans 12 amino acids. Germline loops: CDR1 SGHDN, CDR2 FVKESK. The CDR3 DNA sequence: TGTGCCAGCAGCCTGACAGGGCATGGCTACACCTTC. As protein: CASSLTGHGYTF.